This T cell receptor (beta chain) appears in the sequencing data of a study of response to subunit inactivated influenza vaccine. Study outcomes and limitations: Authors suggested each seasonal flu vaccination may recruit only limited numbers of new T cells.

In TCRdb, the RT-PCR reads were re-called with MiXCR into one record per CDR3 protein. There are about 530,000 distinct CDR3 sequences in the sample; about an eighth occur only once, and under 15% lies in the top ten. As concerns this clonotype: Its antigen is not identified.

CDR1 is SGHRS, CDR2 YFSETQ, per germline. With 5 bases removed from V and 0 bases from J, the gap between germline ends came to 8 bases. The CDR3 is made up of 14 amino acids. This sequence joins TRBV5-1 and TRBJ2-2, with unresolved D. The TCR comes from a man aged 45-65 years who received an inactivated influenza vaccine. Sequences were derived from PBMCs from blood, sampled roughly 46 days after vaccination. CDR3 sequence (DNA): TGCGCCAGCAGAACAAGTTCGAACACCGGGGAGCTGTTTTTT. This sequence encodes CASRTSSNTGELFF.